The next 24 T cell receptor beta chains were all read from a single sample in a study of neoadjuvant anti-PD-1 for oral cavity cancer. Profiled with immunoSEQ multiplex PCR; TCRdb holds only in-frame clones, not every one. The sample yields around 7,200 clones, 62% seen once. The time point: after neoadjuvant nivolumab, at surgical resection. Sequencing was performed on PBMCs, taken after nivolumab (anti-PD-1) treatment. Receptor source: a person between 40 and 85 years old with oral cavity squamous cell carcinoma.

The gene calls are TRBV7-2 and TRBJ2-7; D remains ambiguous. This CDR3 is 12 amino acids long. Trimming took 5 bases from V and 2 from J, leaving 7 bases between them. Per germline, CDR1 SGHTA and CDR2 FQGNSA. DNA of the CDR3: TGTGCCAGCAGCATCGCTACCTACGAGCAGTACTTC. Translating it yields CASSIATYEQYF. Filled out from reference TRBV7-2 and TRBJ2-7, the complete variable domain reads GAGVSQSPSNKVTEKGKDVELRCDPISGHTALYWYRQSLGQGLEFLIYFQGNSAPDKSGLPSDRFSAERTGGSVSTLTIQRTQQEDSAVYLCASSIATYEQYFGPGTRLTVT.

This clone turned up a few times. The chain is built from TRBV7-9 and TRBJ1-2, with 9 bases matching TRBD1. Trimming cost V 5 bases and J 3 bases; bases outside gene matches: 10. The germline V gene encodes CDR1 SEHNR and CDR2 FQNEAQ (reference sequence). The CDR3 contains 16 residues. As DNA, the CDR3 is TGTGCCAGCAGCGCACGATGGGACAGGGCCGACTATGGCTACACCTTC. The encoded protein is CASSARWDRADYGYTF.

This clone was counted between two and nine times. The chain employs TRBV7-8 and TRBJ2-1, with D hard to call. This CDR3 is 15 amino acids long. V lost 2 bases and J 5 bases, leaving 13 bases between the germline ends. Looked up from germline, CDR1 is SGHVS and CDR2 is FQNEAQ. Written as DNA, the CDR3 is TGTGCCAGCAGCTTAAATCCGGCACGGAACAATGAGCAGTTCTTC. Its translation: CASSLNPARNNEQFF.

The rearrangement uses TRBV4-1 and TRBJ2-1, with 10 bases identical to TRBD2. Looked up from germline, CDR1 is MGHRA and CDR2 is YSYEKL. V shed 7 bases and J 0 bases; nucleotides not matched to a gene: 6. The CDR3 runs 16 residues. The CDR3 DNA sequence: TGCGCCAGCAAGGCTAGCGGGGGCCTCTCCTACAATGAGCAGTTCTTC. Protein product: CASKASGGLSYNEQFF.

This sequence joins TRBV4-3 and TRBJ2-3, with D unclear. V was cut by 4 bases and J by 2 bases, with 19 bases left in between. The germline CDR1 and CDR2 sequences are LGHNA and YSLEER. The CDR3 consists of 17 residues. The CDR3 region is CASSLSPPGPYTDTQYF. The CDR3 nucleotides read TGCGCCAGCAGCCTTTCCCCCCCGGGTCCGTACACAGATACGCAGTATTTT.

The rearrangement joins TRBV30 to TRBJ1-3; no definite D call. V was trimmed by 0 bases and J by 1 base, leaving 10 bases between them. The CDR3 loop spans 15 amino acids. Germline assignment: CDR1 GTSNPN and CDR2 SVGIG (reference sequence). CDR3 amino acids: CAWSVGVGSGNTIYF. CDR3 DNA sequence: TGTGCCTGGAGTGTTGGAGTGGGTTCTGGAAACACCATATATTTT.

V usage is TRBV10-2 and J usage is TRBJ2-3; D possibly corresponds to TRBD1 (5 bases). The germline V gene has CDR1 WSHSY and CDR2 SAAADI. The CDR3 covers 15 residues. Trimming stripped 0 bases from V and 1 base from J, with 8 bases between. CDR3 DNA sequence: TGCGCCAGCAGTGAGTCGGGCAGGGGCACAGATACGCAGTATTTT. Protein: CASSESGRGTDTQYF.

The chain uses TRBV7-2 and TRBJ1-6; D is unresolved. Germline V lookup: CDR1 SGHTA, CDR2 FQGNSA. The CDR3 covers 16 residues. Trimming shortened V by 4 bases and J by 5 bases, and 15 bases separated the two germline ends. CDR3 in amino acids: CASSSRSAGNNSPLHF. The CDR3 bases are TGTGCCAGCAGCTCTAGGTCGGCTGGGAATAATTCACCCCTCCACTTT.

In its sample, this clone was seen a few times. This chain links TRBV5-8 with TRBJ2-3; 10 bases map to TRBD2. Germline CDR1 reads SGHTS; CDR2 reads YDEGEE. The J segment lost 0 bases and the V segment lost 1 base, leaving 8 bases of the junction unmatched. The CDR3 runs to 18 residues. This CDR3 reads CASSLLAGGLYSTDTQYF. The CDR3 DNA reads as TGTGCCAGCAGCTTGTTAGCGGGGGGCCTCTATAGCACAGATACGCAGTATTTT.

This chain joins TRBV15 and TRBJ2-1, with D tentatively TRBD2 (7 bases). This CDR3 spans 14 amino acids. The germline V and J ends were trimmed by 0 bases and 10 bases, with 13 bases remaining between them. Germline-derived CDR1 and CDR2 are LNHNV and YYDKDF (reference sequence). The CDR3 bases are TGTGCCACCAGCAGAGATGGCGGGGGCCGAGAGCAGTTCTTC. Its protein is CATSRDGGGREQFF.

In nucleotides, the CDR3 is TGCGCCAGCAGCTTGGCCGGGTTGCCAGGGGGTTACACAGATACGCAGTATTTT. Protein: CASSLAGLPGGYTDTQYF. V gene TRBV5-1 combines with J gene TRBJ2-3, with 7 positions matching TRBD1. V trimming: 0 bases; J trimming: 2 bases; junction bases outside the gene matches: 12. The germline V gene encodes CDR1 SGHRS and CDR2 YFSETQ. The CDR3 length is 18 residues.

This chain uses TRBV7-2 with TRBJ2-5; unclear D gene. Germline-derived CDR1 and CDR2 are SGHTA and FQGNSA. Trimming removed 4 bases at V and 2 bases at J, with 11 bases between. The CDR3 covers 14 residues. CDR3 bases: TGTGCCAGCAGCTCCTACACGGTTCAAGAGACCCAGTACTTC. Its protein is CASSSYTVQETQYF.

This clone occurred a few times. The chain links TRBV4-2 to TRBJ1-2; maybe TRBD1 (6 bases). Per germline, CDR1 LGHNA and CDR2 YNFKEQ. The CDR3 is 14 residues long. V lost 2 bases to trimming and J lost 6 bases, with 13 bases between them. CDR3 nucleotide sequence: TGTGCCAGCAGCCAAAGGACGGGGGCCGATGGCTACACCTTC. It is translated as CASSQRTGADGYTF.

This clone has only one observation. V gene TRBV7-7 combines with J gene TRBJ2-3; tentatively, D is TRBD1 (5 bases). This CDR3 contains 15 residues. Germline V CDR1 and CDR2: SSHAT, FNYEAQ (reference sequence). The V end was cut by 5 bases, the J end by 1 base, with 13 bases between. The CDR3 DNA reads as TGTGCCAGCAGCCAAGGGGTTGGCCGCACAGATACGCAGTATTTT. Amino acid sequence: CASSQGVGRTDTQYF.

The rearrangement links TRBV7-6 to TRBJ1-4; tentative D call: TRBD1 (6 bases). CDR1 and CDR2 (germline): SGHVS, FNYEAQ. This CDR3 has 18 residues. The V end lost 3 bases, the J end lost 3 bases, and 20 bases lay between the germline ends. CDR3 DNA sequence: TGTGCCAGCAGCTTTCGGGACACTTCAGGGAGTGCTAATGAAAAACTGTTTTTT. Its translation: CASSFRDTSGSANEKLFF.

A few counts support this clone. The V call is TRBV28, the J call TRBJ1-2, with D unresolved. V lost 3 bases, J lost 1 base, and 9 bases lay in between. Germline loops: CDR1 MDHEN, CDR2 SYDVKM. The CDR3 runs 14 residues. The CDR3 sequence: CASSFPDGNYGYTF. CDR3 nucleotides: TGTGCCAGCAGTTTCCCTGACGGTAACTATGGCTACACCTTC.

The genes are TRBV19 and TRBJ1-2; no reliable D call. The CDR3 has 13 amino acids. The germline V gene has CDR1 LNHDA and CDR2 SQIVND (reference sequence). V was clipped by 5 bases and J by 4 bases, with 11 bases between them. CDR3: CASSPGLGYGYTF. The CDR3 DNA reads TGTGCCAGTAGTCCCGGACTAGGCTATGGCTACACCTTC.

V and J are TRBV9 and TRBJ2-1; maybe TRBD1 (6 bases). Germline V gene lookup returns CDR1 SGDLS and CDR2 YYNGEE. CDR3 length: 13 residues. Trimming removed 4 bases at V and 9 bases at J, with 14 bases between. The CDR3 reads CASSQAGAGEQFF. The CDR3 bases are TGTGCCAGCAGCCAGGCAGGGGCCGGTGAGCAGTTCTTC.

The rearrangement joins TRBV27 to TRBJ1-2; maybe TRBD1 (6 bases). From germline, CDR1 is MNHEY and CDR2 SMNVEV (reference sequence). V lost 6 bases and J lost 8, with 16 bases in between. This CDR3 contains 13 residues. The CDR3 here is CASSPDRRGGYTF. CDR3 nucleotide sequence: TGTGCCAGCAGCCCCGACAGGAGGGGCGGCTACACCTTC.

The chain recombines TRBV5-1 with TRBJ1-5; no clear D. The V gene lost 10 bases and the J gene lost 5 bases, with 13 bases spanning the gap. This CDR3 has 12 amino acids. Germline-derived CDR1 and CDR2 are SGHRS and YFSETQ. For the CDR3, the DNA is TGCGCCCCAGAAGGTGGTGATCAGCCCCAGCATTTT. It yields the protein CAPEGGDQPQHF.

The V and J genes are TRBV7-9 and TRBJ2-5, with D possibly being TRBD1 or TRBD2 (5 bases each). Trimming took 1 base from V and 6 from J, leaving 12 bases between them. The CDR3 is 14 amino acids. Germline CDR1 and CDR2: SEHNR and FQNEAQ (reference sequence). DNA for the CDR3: TGTGCCAGCAGCTTAGATGTCGGGACGAAGACCCAGTACTTC. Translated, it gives CASSLDVGTKTQYF.

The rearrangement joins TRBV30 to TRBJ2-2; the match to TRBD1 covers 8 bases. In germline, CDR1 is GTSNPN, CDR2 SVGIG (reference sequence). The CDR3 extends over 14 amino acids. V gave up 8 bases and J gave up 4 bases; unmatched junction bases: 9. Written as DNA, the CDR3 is TGTGCCCGGATGGACAGGGTGGGCACCGGGGAGCTGTTTTTT. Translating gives CARMDRVGTGELFF.

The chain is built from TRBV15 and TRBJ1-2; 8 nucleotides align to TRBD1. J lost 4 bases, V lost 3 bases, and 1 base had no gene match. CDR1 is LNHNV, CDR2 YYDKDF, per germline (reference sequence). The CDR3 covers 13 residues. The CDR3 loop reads CATSSDRGYGYTF. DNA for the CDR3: TGTGCCACCAGCAGCGACAGGGGCTATGGCTACACCTTC. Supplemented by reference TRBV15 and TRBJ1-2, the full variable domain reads DAMVIQNPRYQVTQFGKPVTLSCSQTLNHNVMYWYQQKSSQAPKLLFHYYDKDFNNEADTPDNFQSRRPNTSFCFLDIRSPGLGDTAMYLCATSSDRGYGYTFGSGTRLTVV.

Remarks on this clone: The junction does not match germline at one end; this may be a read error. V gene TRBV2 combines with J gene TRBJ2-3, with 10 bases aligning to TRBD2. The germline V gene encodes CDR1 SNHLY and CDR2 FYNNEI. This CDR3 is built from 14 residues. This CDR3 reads CASSEAPLAGVLHF. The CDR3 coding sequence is TGTGCCAGCAGTGAAGCCCCCCTAGCGGGGGTTCTCCATTTT. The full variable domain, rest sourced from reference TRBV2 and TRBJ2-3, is EPEVTQTPSHQVTQMGQEVILRCVPISNHLYFYWYRQILGQKVEFLVSFYNNEISEKSEIFDDQFSVERPDGSNFTLKIRSTKLEDSAMYFCASSEAPLAGVLHFGPGTRLTVL.